One and the same sample provided the 28 T cell receptor beta chains below, sequenced in a study of blood T cells in healthy people across ages. Then a second PCR, running roughly 7 to 11 cycles, was carried out with a sample-barcoded 5' primer and a J-beta primer mix. TCRdb analysed the 5' RACE reads with MiXCR anew, one entry per CDR3 protein. Of roughly 1.4 million distinct CDR3 sequences in the sample, approximately 59% were seen once. The sample was blood. These receptor sequences come from a man younger than 35 in good health.

The J gene is TRBJ2-7, the V gene TRBV20-1; the match to TRBD1 covers 9 bases. J lost 2 bases, V lost 5 bases, and 4 bases had no gene match. Germline V gene data show CDR1 as DFQATT and CDR2 as SNEGSKA (reference sequence). The CDR3 covers 13 residues. CDR3 sequence reads: CSASGTGTYEQYF. CDR3 nucleotides: TGCAGTGCTTCCGGGACAGGGACCTACGAGCAGTACTTC.

This clonotype was seen a single time. The chain is built from TRBV3-1 and TRBJ2-2; D call uncertain. This CDR3 region has 11 residues. Germline loops: CDR1 LGHDT, CDR2 YNNKEL (reference sequence). V was pared by 8 bases and J by 6 bases, with 7 bases between. Written as DNA, the CDR3 is TGTGCCAGCCGGATGGCCGGGGAGCTGTTTTTT. Its protein product is CASRMAGELFF.

This clonotype has a handful of counts. The chain combines TRBV4-2 with TRBJ2-4; D possibly corresponds to TRBD1 (5 bases). Germline V CDR1 and CDR2: LGHNA, YNFKEQ. This CDR3 is 14 amino acids long. Between the trimmed V and J ends, which lost 4 bases and 13 bases, there was a span of 20 bases. The CDR3 DNA reads as TGTGCCAGCAGCCTAAGTATTGGGTCAGGGTGGCAGTACTTC. It yields the protein CASSLSIGSGWQYF.

This chain joins TRBV7-2 and TRBJ1-1; no firm D call. Deletions cut 5 bases from V and 1 base from J, with 11 bases between. In germline, CDR1 is SGHTA, CDR2 FQGNSA. The CDR3 extends over 14 amino acids. DNA for the CDR3: TGTGCCAGCAGCCCAGGTTTTTGGAACACTGAAGCTTTCTTT. It yields the protein CASSPGFWNTEAFF.

The chain uses TRBV9 and TRBJ2-3; 13 bases agree with TRBD2. The J segment lost 6 bases and the V segment lost 4 bases, leaving 11 bases of the junction unmatched. Germline CDR1 and CDR2: SGDLS and YYNGEE. The CDR3 runs 17 residues. The CDR3 loop reads CASSYRTGLAGTDTQYF. Written as DNA, the CDR3 is TGTGCCAGCAGCTATCGCACGGGACTAGCGGGGACTGATACGCAGTATTTT.

This chain joins TRBV7-9 and TRBJ2-1; 10 bases agree with TRBD1. Unmatched junction bases numbered 9, after V lost 5 bases and J lost 8 bases. This CDR3 is built from 15 residues. In germline, CDR1 is SEHNR, CDR2 FQNEAQ (reference sequence). The CDR3 loop reads CASSLGQGEFDEQFF. The CDR3 bases are TGTGCCAGCAGCCTTGGACAGGGGGAGTTCGATGAGCAGTTCTTC.

This clonotype was seen only a few times. J is TRBJ2-4 and V is TRBV6-2 or TRBV6-3; 8 nucleotides match TRBD1. The germline V gene has CDR1 MNHEY and CDR2 SVGEGT. The CDR3 consists of 14 residues. V trimming: 0 bases; J trimming: 9 bases; junction bases outside the gene matches: 4. The DNA for the CDR3 is TGTGCCAGCAGTTACTCCAGGGGGCTTTCCATTCAGTACTTC. Encoded protein: CASSYSRGLSIQYF.

The DNA of the CDR3 is TGTGCCAGCGGAGACATCCTTAACTATGGCTACACCTTC. This codes for CASGDILNYGYTF. V gene TRBV27 combines with J gene TRBJ1-2; D unresolved. The CDR3 length is 13 residues. The V end lost 8 bases, the J end lost 1 base, and 11 bases lay between the germline ends. Germline CDR1 MNHEY, CDR2 SMNVEV (reference sequence).

The chain carries TRBV28 and TRBJ2-3, with D possibly matching TRBD1 (6 bases). The CDR3 length is 13 residues. CDR1 is MDHEN, CDR2 SYDVKM, per germline. Deletions cut 7 bases from V and 1 base from J, with 9 bases between. Written as DNA, the CDR3 is TGTGCCAGCATGAACAGGGGCACAGATACGCAGTATTTT. This translates into CASMNRGTDTQYF.

V is TRBV12-3 or TRBV12-4 and J is TRBJ1-1; D is undetermined. This CDR3 comprises 11 residues. Between the trimmed V and J ends, which lost 6 bases and 6 bases, there was a span of 8 bases. The DNA of the CDR3 is TGTGCCAGCAGCTCCCATCCTGAAGCTTTCTTT. This translates into CASSSHPEAFF.

The V and J genes are TRBV7-2 and TRBJ2-4; 10 bases map to TRBD2. Germline CDR1 SGHTA, CDR2 FQGNSA. V shed 4 bases and J 7 bases; nucleotides not matched to a gene: 16. CDR3 size: 18 residues. CDR3 protein: CASSSKILAGVGHNIQYF. CDR3 bases: TGTGCCAGCAGCTCGAAAATCCTAGCGGGAGTCGGGCATAACATTCAGTACTTC.

The rearrangement uses TRBV28 and TRBJ2-5; perhaps TRBD2 as D (6 bases). The tail of the sequence fits TRBJ2-7 better, so the J call may be wrong. Germline V gene lookup returns CDR1 MDHEN and CDR2 SYDVKM. The CDR3 has 16 amino acids. The CDR3 region has the DNA TGTGCCAGCAGTTCAATAGGACTACCGTACGACTACGAGCAGTACTTC. Protein: CASSSIGLPYDYEQYF.

V and J are TRBV6-5 and TRBJ2-7, with D perhaps TRBD2 (6 bases). Trimming cost V 2 bases and J 3 bases, with 20 bases left between them. Germline CDR1 MNHEY, CDR2 SVGAGI. This CDR3 contains 17 residues. The CDR3 region is CASSYAPQGLRGYEQYF. CDR3 nucleotides: TGTGCCAGCAGTTACGCACCCCAGGGACTTAGGGGCTACGAGCAGTACTTC.

The gene calls are TRBV20-1 and TRBJ2-5; TRBD1 aligns across 8 bases. After removal of 0 bases from V and 5 bases from J, the junction contained 8 bases not matched to a gene. The CDR3 totals 15 residues. Per the germline V gene, CDR1 is DFQATT and CDR2 is SNEGSKA (reference sequence). CDR3 coding DNA: TGCAGTGCTAGAGATCGTACAGGGGGGAAGGAGACCCAGTACTTC. Its protein product is CSARDRTGGKETQYF.

V is TRBV11-2 and J is TRBJ2-1; no clear D gene. CDR3 size: 15 residues. Germline lookup yields CDR1 SGHAT and CDR2 FQNNGV. The V end lost 5 bases, the J end lost 0 bases, and 11 bases lay between the germline ends. The CDR3 DNA is TGTGCCAGCAGCCTCTACGGCAGCTCCTACAATGAGCAGTTCTTC. Its translation: CASSLYGSSYNEQFF.

The rearrangement joins TRBV25-1 to TRBJ2-5; the D call may be TRBD1 or TRBD2 (5 bases each). Germline V lookup: CDR1 MGHDK, CDR2 SYGVNS. Trimming left V 5 bases short and J 5 bases short, with 18 bases between. The CDR3 extends over 15 amino acids. The chain's CDR3 is CASSPPGAGTETQYF. The CDR3 bases are TGTGCCAGCAGTCCACCTGGGGCGGGTACTGAGACCCAGTACTTC.

The sample holds a few counts of this clonotype. The V and J genes are TRBV7-2 and TRBJ2-7; a weak D match, TRBD1 (6 bases). This CDR3 is built from 14 residues. The V end lost 4 bases, the J end lost 5 bases, and 15 bases lay between the germline ends. Germline CDR1 SGHTA, CDR2 FQGNSA. The CDR3 DNA reads TGTGCCAGCAGCTCAGGGGTTATGGCGAACGAGCAGTACTTC. Amino acids: CASSSGVMANEQYF.

J is TRBJ1-5 and V is TRBV10-3, with D unclear. Germline assignment: CDR1 ENHRY and CDR2 SYGVKD. The CDR3 totals 13 residues. Trimming left V 2 bases short and J 3 bases short, with 5 bases between. CDR3 sequence (DNA): TGTGCCATCAGTGAGGGGATCAATCAGCCCCAGCATTTT. It translates to CAISEGINQPQHF.

This clonotype has just a few counts. The gene calls are TRBV4-1 and TRBJ2-7; perhaps TRBD1 as D (5 bases). CDR3 size: 15 residues. Germline values: CDR1 MGHRA, CDR2 YSYEKL. V lost 1 base and J lost 2, with 12 bases in between. CDR3 in amino acids: CASSQAWGSTYEQYF. The CDR3 DNA sequence: TGCGCCAGCAGCCAAGCCTGGGGCAGTACCTACGAGCAGTACTTC.

The chain employs TRBV12-3 or TRBV12-4 and TRBJ2-3; D might be TRBD1 (5 bases). This CDR3 spans 16 amino acids. V dropped 6 bases and J dropped 2 bases, with 18 bases sitting between them. CDR3 in DNA: TGTGCCAGCAGCGTCCCCCCGACAGATACCACAGATACGCAGTATTTT. It encodes CASSVPPTDTTDTQYF.

The chain combines TRBV25-1 with TRBJ1-1, with TRBD1 matching 8 bases. The V segment lost 8 bases and the J segment 4 bases; nucleotides outside the gene matches: 12. From germline, CDR1 is MGHDK and CDR2 SYGVNS. This CDR3 has 15 residues. The CDR3 loop is CASGITTGVSTEAFF. CDR3 sequence (DNA): TGTGCCAGCGGAATTACGACAGGGGTTAGCACTGAAGCTTTCTTT. The complete variable domain, with remaining parts taken from reference TRBV25-1 and TRBJ1-1, reads EADIYQTPRYLVIGTGKKITLECSQTMGHDKMYWYQQDPGMELHLIHYSYGVNSTEKGDLSSESTVSRIRTEHFPLTLESARPSHTSQYLCASGITTGVSTEAFFGQGTRLTVV.

This clonotype has only a few counts. The chain has TRBV4-3 and TRBJ2-7; D unresolved. Germline V gene sequence: CDR1 LGHNA, CDR2 YSLEER. Between the trimmed V and J ends, which lost 4 bases and 0 bases, there was a span of 10 bases. This CDR3 has 14 residues. The CDR3 reads CASSRLLNSYEQYF. CDR3 sequence (DNA): TGCGCCAGCAGCCGACTGTTAAACTCCTACGAGCAGTACTTC.

This clonotype was seen a handful of times. The chain is built from TRBV5-6 and TRBJ2-7, with D uncertain. V was pared by 1 base and J by 2 bases, with 13 bases between. The CDR3 length is 15 residues. The V gene's germline CDR1 is SGHDT and CDR2 YYEEEE. The CDR3 is CASSLLGSRTYEQYF. In nucleotides, the CDR3 is TGTGCCAGCAGCTTGTTGGGCAGCCGAACCTACGAGCAGTACTTC.

The gene calls are TRBV6-5 and TRBJ1-1; tentatively, D is TRBD1 (5 bases). V lost 7 bases and J 1 base, leaving 10 bases between the germline ends. CDR1 and CDR2 from the germline V gene are MNHEY and SVGAGI. The CDR3 is made up of 13 amino acids. The DNA of the CDR3 is TGTGCCAGCAACCAGGGATCGAACACTGAAGCTTTCTTT. This translates into CASNQGSNTEAFF.

The chain carries TRBV21-1 and TRBJ2-4. TRBV21-1 is recorded as a pseudogene. CDR3 length: 13 amino acids. The CDR3 DNA follows: TGTGCCATCCCCACAGTACAGAAAAACATTCAGTACTTC. This encodes CAIPTVQKNIQYF.

This clonotype was picked up a small number of times. The J gene is TRBJ2-5, the V gene TRBV10-3; 7 nucleotides line up with TRBD2. Germline V lookup: CDR1 ENHRY, CDR2 SYGVKD. The CDR3 has 16 amino acids. V was pared by 8 bases and J by 0 bases, with 12 bases of the junction left unmatched. The CDR3 coding sequence is TGTGCCATCTCCCTTCGGAGCGGGATGTACCAAGAGACCCAGTACTTC. It specifies CAISLRSGMYQETQYF.

This clonotype has only a few counts. An end of the junction does not agree with germline; a read error may underlie this. The chain carries TRBV7-2 and TRBJ2-7; 7 positions agree with TRBD1. The CDR3 totals 14 residues. The germline CDR1 and CDR2 sequences are SGHTA and FQGNSA. CDR3 coding DNA: TGCGCCAGCAGCTTGGGGGACAGCCCCTACGAGCAGTACTTC. Translating gives CASSLGDSPYEQYF. The whole variable domain, filled in from reference TRBV7-2 and TRBJ2-7, reads GAGVSQSPSNKVTEKGKDVELRCDPISGHTALYWYRQSLGQGLEFLIYFQGNSAPDKSGLPSDRFSAERTGGSVSTLTIQRTQQEDSAVYLCASSLGDSPYEQYFGPGTRLTVT.

The chain employs TRBV11-2 and TRBJ1-2, with D possibly being TRBD1 (6 bases). The CDR3 totals 17 residues. CDR1 and CDR2 from the germline V gene are SGHAT and FQNNGV. V lost 3 bases to trimming and J lost 2 bases, with 19 bases between them. This CDR3 is CASSFRGGQSVNYGYTF. CDR3 DNA sequence: TGTGCCAGCAGCTTCCGCGGAGGACAGTCGGTAAACTATGGCTACACCTTC.